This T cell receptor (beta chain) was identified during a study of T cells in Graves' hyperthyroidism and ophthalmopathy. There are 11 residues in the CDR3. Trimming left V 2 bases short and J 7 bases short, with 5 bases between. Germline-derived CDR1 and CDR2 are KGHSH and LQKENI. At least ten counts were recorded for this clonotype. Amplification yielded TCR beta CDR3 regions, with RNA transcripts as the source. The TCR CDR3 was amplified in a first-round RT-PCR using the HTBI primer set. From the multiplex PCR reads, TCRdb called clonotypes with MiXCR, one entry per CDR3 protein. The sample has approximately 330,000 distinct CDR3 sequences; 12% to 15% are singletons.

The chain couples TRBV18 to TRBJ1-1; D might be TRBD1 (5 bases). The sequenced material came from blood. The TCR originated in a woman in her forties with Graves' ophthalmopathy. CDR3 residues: CASSPGGEAFF. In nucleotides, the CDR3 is TGTGCCAGCTCACCAGGGGGTGAAGCTTTCTTT.